The 8 T cell receptor beta chains given below trace back to one sample, sequenced in a study of T-cell reconstitution after alpha-beta-depleted transplantation in children. The authors prepared the TCRbeta library with unique molecular identifiers. TCRdb redid the calling of the PCR reads with MiXCR, one entry per CDR3 protein. The table includes under 150,000 distinct CDR3 sequences, roughly 9.7% detected once. The sequencing here drew on PBMCs, mostly from graft donor cells, taken 180 days after TCRalphabeta/CD19-depleted stem cell transplant. These receptors were collected from a girl under three years old who had a stem cell transplant for combined immunodeficiency, so the T cells may come from the graft donor.

This clonotype was detected ten times or more. Written as DNA, the CDR3 is TGTGCCAGCAGTGAAGGACGCCTGGGCTCCTACAATGAGCAGTTCTTC. Amino acid sequence: CASSEGRLGSYNEQFF. The rearrangement joins TRBV12-3 or TRBV12-4 to TRBJ2-1, with D unresolved. The CDR3 has 16 amino acids. Trimming left V 5 bases short and J 0 bases short, with 14 bases between.

This clonotype has only a few counts. V and J are TRBV18 and TRBJ2-7, with 9 bases identical to TRBD2. The CDR3 loop spans 15 amino acids. Germline trimming cut 3 bases from V and 5 bases from J; bases unmatched to any gene: 8. Per germline, CDR1 KGHSH and CDR2 LQKENI. The DNA of the CDR3 is TGTGCCAGCTCACCTCCTTTACTAGCGGGCCACGAGCAGTACTTC. It yields the protein CASSPPLLAGHEQYF.

V is TRBV9 and J is TRBJ2-4, with 9 bases that match TRBD1. Trimming removed 2 bases from V and 12 bases from J; junction bases left unmatched: 15. This CDR3 has 16 residues. Germline loops: CDR1 SGDLS, CDR2 YYNGEE. CDR3 sequence: CASSVNRGHRVDSQYF. The CDR3 DNA is TGTGCCAGCAGCGTTAACAGGGGGCACCGAGTTGACAGTCAGTACTTC.

This clonotype was recorded many times. V gene TRBV5-5 combines with J gene TRBJ2-1, with D tentatively TRBD1 or TRBD2 (5 bases each). The CDR3 has 16 residues. The germline gives CDR1 SGHKS, CDR2 YYEKEE (reference sequence). The V and J ends lost 5 bases and 4 bases respectively, with 19 bases between them. CDR3 nucleotide sequence: TGTGCCAGCAGATGGGGACCGAAGGTCCTATACAATGAGCAGTTCTTC. Its translation is CASRWGPKVLYNEQFF.

V and J are TRBV18 and TRBJ2-6; D is possibly TRBD1 (6 bases). The CDR3 spans 17 residues. V lost 10 bases, J lost 0 bases, and 19 bases lay in between. The germline V gene encodes CDR1 KGHSH and CDR2 LQKENI. The CDR3 DNA reads as TGTGCCACGACAGGAGTCATAGGGACCTCTGGGGCCAACGTCCTGACTTTC. This sequence encodes CATTGVIGTSGANVLTF.

This clonotype was counted a few times. V and J are TRBV5-1 and TRBJ2-2; D unclear. V was shortened by 6 bases and J by 1 base, with 19 bases between the two germline ends. The CDR3 length is 17 residues. Germline lookup yields CDR1 SGHRS and CDR2 YFSETQ. CDR3 sequence reads: CASTPLGQTLNTGELFF. CDR3 DNA sequence: TGCGCCAGCACCCCCCTCGGGCAGACTTTGAACACCGGGGAGCTGTTTTTT.

In this sample, this clonotype turned up a few times. CDR3 protein: CSARDRDAGVYTF. The CDR3, as DNA: TGCAGTGCTAGAGATCGGGACGCCGGTGTCTACACCTTC. This chain uses TRBV20-1 with TRBJ1-2; D may be TRBD1 (5 bases). There are 13 residues in the CDR3. CDR1 and CDR2 (germline): DFQATT, SNEGSKA (reference sequence). V lost 0 bases to trimming and J lost 10 bases, with 15 bases between them.

This clonotype was seen repeatedly, ten times or more. This chain uses TRBV29-1 with TRBJ2-3; 9 nucleotides match TRBD2. Losses at the gene ends were 4 bases for V and 7 bases for J; bases not matched to a gene: 9. This CDR3 is built from 14 residues. Germline V CDR1 and CDR2: SQVTM, ANQGSEA. CDR3 residues: CSVAPSGGSNTQYF. The CDR3, as DNA: TGCAGCGTTGCCCCCAGCGGGGGGTCCAATACGCAGTATTTT.